This TCR beta chain was profiled in a study of response to subunit inactivated influenza vaccine. The table lists this clonotype with a few counts. The CDR3 runs to 17 residues. V lost 1 base, J lost 5 bases, and 21 bases lay in between. CDR1 is LNHNV, CDR2 YYDKDF, per germline (reference sequence). Using its own MiXCR run on the RT-PCR reads, TCRdb lists one record per CDR3 protein. The data hold more than 400,000 distinct CDR3 sequences, with approximately 7.8% observed a single time. Sequenced material: PBMCs from blood, taken less than 25 months after vaccination. V gene TRBV15 combines with J gene TRBJ2-7, with D perhaps being TRBD1 or TRBD2 (6 bases each). The sequence was collected from a man aged 50-75 years who received an inactivated influenza vaccine. CDR3 residues: CATSRVVEGVPAHEQYF. The CDR3 nucleotides read TGTGCCACCAGCAGAGTCGTGGAGGGGGTCCCTGCCCACGAGCAGTACTTC.